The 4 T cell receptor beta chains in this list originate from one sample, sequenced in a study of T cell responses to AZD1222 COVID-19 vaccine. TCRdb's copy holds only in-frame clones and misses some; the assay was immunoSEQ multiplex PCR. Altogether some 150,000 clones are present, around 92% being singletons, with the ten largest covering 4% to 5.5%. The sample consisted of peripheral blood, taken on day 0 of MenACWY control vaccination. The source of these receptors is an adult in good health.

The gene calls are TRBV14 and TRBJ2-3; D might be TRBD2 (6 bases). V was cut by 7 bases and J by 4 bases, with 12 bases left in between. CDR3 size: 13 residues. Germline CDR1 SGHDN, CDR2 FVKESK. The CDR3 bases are TGTGCCAGCACCCACGGGACTTCAGATACGCAGTATTTT. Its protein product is CASTHGTSDTQYF.

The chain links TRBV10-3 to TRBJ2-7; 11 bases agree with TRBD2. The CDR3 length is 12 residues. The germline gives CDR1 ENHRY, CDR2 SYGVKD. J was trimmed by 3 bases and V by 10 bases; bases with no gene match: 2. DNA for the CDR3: TGTGCCACCACTAGCGGGGGCTACGAGCAGTACTTC. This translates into CATTSGGYEQYF.

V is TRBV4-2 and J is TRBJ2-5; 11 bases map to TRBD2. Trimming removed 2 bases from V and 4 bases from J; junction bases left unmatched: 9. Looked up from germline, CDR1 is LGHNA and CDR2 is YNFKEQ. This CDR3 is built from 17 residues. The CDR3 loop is CASSQQIGLAGGETQYF. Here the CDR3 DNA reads TGTGCCAGCAGCCAACAGATAGGCCTAGCGGGAGGAGAGACCCAGTACTTC.

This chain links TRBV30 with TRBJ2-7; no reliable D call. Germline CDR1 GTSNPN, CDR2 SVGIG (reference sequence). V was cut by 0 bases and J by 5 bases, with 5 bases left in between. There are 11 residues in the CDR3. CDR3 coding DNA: TGTGCCTGGAGTGTAGGCGACGAGCAGTACTTC. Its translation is CAWSVGDEQYF.